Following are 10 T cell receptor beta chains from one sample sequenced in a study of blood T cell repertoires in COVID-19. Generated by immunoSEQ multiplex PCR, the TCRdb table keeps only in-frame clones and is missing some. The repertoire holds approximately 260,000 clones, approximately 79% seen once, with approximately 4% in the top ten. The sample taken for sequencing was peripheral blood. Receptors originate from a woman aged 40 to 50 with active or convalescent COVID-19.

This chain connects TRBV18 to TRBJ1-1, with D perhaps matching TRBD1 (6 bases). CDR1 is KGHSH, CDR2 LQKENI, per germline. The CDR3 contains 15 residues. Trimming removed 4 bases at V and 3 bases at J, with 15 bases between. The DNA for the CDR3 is TGTGCCAGCTCACTACAGGGCAGCTTCGACACTGAAGCTTTCTTT. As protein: CASSLQGSFDTEAFF. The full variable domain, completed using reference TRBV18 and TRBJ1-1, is NAGVMQNPRHLVRRRGQEARLRCSPMKGHSHVYWYRQLPEEGLKFMVYLQKENIIDESGMPKERFSAEFPKEGPSILRIQQVVRGDSAAYFCASSLQGSFDTEAFFGQGTRLTVV.

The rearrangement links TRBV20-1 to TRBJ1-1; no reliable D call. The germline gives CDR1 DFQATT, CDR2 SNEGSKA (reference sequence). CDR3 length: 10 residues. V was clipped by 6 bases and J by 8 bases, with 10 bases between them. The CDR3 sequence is CSAEEWEAFF. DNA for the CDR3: TGCAGTGCGGAGGAGTGGGAAGCTTTCTTT.

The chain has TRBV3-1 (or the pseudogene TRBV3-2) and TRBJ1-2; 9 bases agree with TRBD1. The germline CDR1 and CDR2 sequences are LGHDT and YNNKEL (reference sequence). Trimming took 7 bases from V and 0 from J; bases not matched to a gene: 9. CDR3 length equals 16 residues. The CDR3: CASNFGTGRANYGYTF. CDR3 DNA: TGTGCCAGCAACTTCGGGACAGGGCGAGCTAACTATGGCTACACCTTC.

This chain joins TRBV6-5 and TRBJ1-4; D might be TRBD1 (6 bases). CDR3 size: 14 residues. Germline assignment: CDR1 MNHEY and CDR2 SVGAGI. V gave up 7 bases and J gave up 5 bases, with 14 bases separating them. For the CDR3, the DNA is TGTGCCAGCACTAGGGACACGGCGAATGAAAAACTGTTTTTT. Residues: CASTRDTANEKLFF.

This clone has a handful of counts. The CDR3 sequence: CASSQGAEETQYF. CDR3 DNA: TGTGCCAGCAGCCAGGGGGCTGAGGAGACCCAGTACTTC. The chain combines TRBV7-9 with TRBJ2-5, with TRBD1 matching 8 bases. The J segment lost 5 bases and the V segment lost 5 bases, leaving 4 bases of the junction unmatched. The CDR3 runs 13 residues. CDR1 is SEHNR, CDR2 FQNEAQ, per germline (reference sequence).

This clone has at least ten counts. The CDR3 sequence is CASREQGAAYNSPLHF. As DNA, the CDR3 is TGTGCCAGCAGGGAACAGGGGGCTGCCTATAATTCACCCCTCCACTTT. The rearrangement joins TRBV6-1 to TRBJ1-6; TRBD1 matches 9 bases. The germline V gene has CDR1 MNHNS and CDR2 SASEGT. The ends lost 6 bases at V and 2 bases at J; junction bases unmatched: 5. The CDR3 runs to 16 residues.

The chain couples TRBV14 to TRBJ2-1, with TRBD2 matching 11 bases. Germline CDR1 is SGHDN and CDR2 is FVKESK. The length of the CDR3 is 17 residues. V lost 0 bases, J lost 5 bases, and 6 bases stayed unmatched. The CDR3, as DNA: TGTGCCAGCAGCCAAGATTTTAGCGGGGGGGTCAACAATGAGCAGTTCTTC. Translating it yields CASSQDFSGGVNNEQFF. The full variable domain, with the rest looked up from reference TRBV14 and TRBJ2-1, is EAGVTQFPSHSVIEKGQTVTLRCDPISGHDNLYWYRRVMGKEIKFLLHFVKESKQDESGMPNNRFLAERTGGTYSTLKVQPAELEDSGVYFCASSQDFSGGVNNEQFFGPGTRLTVL.

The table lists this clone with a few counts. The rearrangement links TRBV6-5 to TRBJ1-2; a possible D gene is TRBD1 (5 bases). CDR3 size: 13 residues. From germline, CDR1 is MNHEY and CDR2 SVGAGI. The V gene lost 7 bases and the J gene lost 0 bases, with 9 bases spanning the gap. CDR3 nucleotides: TGTGCCAGCACCAAAGGGGCTAACTATGGCTACACCTTC. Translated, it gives CASTKGANYGYTF.

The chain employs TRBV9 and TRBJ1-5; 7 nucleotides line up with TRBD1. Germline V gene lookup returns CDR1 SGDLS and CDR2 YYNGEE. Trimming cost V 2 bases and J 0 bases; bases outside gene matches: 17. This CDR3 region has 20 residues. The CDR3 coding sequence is TGTGCCAGCAGCGTTTATCGAACGCAAGACAGGGCAAATAGCAATCAGCCCCAGCATTTT. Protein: CASSVYRTQDRANSNQPQHF.

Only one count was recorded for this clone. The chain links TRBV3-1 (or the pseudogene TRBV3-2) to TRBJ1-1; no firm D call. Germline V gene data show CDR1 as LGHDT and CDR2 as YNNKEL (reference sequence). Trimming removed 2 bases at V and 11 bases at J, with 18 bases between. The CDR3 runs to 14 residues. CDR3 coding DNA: TGTGCCAGCAGCCAATCACGAGGCCCCACGTCGGCTTTCTTT. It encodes CASSQSRGPTSAFF.